This T cell receptor beta chain stems from a study of T cells after yellow fever vaccination. Per the germline V gene, CDR1 is MNHEY and CDR2 is SMNVEV (reference sequence). V lost 4 bases and J 7 bases, leaving 10 bases between the germline ends. The CDR3 runs 12 residues. One entry per CDR3 protein results from TCRdb running MiXCR on the 5' RACE reads. Among 95,000 to 100,000 distinct CDR3 sequences listed, roughly 6% were seen once. Only a few counts were recorded for this clonotype. Its matching antigen is unknown. General study points: Once the booster was given, most primary-vaccination clones reappeared, at about 95% for CD4 and roughly 90% for CD8.

The chain has TRBV27 and TRBJ1-2; D unclear. The TCR comes from a man aged 18 to 30 who received the YFV17D yellow fever vaccine. Sequencing was performed on CD8+ T cells sorted from PBMCs, taken 10 days after the yellow fever booster vaccination. The CDR3 DNA sequence: TGTGCCAGCAGTTCGCCGAGTGGTGGCTACACCTTC. Amino acids: CASSSPSGGYTF.